This T cell receptor beta chain is drawn from a study of monozygotic twins with inflammatory bowel disease. Points from the study as a whole: The study found lower TCRbeta diversity (inverse Simpson) in IBD patients than in healthy co-twins. People with IBD had fewer clonotypes in common with others than healthy twins did, especially with disease activity.

Template switching appended UMIs that held a 6-nucleotide sample barcode. Each CDR3 protein gets one entry in TCRdb, which reprocessed the 5' RACE reads and gives no DNA. This table holds 350,000 to 400,000 distinct CDR3 sequences. The germline V gene encodes CDR1 SGDLS and CDR2 YYNGEE. This CDR3 region has 15 residues. Comments on this clonotype: Its target is not known.

The chain joins TRBV9 to TRBJ2-7; TCRdb indicates TRBD2, and absent DNA this call remains unverified. The sample was blood. This receptor was taken from a human donor with ulcerative colitis or Crohn's disease, or a healthy co-twin of an affected twin (not recorded which). This CDR3 is CASSQYRDSPYEQYF.